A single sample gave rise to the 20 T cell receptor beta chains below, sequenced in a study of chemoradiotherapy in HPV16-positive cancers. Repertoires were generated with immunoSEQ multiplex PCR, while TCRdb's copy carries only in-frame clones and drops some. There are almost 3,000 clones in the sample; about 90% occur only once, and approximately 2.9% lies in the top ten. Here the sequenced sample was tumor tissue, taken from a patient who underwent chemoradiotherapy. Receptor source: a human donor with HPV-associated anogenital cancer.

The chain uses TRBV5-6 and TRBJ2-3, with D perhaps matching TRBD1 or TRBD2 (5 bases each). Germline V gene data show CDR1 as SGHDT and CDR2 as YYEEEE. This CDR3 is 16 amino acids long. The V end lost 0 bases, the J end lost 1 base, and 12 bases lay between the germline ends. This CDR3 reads CASSLAPGDRTDTQYF. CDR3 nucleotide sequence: TGTGCCAGCAGCTTGGCCCCTGGGGACCGCACAGATACGCAGTATTTT.

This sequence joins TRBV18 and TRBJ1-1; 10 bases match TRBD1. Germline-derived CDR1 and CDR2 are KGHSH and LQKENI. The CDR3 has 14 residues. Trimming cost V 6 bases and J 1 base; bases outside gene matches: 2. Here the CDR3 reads CASSRTGGNTEAFF. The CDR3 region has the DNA TGTGCCAGCTCCCGGACAGGGGGGAACACTGAAGCTTTCTTT.

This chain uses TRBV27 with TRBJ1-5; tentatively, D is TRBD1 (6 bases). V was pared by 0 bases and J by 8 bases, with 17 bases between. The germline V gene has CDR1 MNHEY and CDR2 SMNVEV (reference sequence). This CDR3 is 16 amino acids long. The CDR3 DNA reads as TGTGCCAGCAGTTTATCGAAAGGACAGCCCATCAAGCCCCAGCATTTT. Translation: CASSLSKGQPIKPQHF.

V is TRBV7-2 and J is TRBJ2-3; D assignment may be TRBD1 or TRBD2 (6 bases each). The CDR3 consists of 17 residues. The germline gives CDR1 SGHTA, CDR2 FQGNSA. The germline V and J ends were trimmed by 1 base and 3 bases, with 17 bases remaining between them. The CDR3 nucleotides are TGTGCCAGCAGCTTAGGGCTGGGCTGGAGGGGGACAGATACGCAGTATTTT. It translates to CASSLGLGWRGTDTQYF.

This chain's CDR3 is CASSPGQGLQVAQYF. The CDR3 nucleotides are TGTGCCAGCTCACCAGGACAGGGCCTCCAGGTCGCGCAGTATTTT. The chain has TRBV18 and TRBJ2-3, with 8 bases fitting TRBD1. Germline loops: CDR1 KGHSH, CDR2 LQKENI. This CDR3 contains 15 residues. The ends lost 2 bases at V and 10 bases at J; junction bases unmatched: 11.

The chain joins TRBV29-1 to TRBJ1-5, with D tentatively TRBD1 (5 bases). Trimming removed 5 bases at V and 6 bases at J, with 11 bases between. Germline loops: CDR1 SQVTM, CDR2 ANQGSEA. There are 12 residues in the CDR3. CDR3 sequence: CSVRGRGQPQHF. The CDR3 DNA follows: TGCAGCGTTCGGGGACGCGGTCAGCCCCAGCATTTT.

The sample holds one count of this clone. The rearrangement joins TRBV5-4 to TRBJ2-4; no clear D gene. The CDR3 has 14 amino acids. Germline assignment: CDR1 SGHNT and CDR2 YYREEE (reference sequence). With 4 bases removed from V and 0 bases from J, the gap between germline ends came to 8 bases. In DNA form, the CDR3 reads TGTGCCAGCAGCCTATGGGTAGCCAAAAACATTCAGTACTTC. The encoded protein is CASSLWVAKNIQYF.

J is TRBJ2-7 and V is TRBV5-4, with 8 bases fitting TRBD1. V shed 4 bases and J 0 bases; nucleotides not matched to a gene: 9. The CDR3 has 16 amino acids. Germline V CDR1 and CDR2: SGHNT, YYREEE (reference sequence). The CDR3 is CASSARDRTSSYEQYF. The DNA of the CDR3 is TGTGCCAGCAGCGCCCGGGACAGGACAAGCTCCTACGAGCAGTACTTC.

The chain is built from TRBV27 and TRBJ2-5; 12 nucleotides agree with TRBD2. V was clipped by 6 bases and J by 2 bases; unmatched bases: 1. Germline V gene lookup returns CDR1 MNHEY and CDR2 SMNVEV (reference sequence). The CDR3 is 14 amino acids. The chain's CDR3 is CASRGLAGQETQYF. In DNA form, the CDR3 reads TGTGCCAGCAGAGGACTAGCGGGGCAAGAGACCCAGTACTTC.

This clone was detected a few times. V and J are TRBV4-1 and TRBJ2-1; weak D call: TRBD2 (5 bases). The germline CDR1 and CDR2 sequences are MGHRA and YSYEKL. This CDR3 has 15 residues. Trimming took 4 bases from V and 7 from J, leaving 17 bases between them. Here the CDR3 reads CASSPVRNGENEQFF. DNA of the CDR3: TGCGCCAGCAGCCCAGTGAGGAATGGGGAGAATGAGCAGTTCTTC.

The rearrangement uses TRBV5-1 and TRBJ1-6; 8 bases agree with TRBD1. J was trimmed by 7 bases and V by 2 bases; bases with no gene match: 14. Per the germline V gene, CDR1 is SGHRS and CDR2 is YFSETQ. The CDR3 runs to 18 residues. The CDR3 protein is CASSLLYRGEIGNSPLHF. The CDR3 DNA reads TGCGCCAGCAGCTTACTATACAGGGGGGAAATCGGGAATTCACCCCTCCACTTT.

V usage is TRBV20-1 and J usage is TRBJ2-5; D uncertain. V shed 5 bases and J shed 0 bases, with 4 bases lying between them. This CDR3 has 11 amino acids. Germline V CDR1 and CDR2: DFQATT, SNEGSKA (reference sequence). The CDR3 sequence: CSAQDQETQYF. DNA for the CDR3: TGCAGTGCTCAGGACCAAGAGACCCAGTACTTC.

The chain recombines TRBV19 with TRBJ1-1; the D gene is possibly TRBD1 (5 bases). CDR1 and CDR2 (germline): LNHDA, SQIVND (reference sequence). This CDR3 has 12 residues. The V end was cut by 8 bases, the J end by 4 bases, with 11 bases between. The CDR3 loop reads CASQIGGTEAFF. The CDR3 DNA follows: TGTGCCAGTCAGATTGGGGGCACTGAAGCTTTCTTT.

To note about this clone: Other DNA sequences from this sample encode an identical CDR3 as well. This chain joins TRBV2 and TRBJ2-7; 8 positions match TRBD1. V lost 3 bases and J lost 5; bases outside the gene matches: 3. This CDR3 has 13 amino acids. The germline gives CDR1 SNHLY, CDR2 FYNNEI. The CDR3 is CASSDRGLDEQYF. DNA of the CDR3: TGTGCCAGCAGTGACAGGGGGCTCGACGAGCAGTACTTC.

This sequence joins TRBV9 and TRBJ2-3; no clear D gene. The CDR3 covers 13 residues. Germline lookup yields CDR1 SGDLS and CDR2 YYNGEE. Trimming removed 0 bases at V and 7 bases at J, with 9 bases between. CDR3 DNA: TGTGCCAGCAGCGTAGTCGAATCTAATACGCAGTATTTT. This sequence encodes CASSVVESNTQYF.

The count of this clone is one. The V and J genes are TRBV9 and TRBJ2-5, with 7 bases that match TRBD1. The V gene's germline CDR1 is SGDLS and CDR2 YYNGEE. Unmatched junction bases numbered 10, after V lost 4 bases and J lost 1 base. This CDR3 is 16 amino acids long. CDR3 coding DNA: TGTGCCAGCAGCCCCTCAGGGACAGTGGGCCAAGAGACCCAGTACTTC. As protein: CASSPSGTVGQETQYF.

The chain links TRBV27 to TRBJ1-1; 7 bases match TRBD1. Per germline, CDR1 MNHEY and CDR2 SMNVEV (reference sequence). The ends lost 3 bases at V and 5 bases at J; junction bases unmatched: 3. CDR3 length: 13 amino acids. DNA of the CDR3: TGTGCCAGCAGTTTGGGACAGTTGACTGAAGCTTTCTTT. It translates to CASSLGQLTEAFF.

CDR3: CAWSVPPGRGEQFF. CDR3 coding DNA: TGTGCCTGGAGTGTCCCTCCAGGACGAGGAGAGCAGTTCTTC. This chain connects TRBV30 to TRBJ2-1; no firm D call. The V and J ends lost 0 bases and 10 bases respectively, with 16 bases between them. This CDR3 region has 14 residues. Looked up from germline, CDR1 is GTSNPN and CDR2 is SVGIG (reference sequence).

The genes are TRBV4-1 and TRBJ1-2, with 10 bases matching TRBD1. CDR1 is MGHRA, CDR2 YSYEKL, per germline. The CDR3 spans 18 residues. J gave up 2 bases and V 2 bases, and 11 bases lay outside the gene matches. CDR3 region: CASSQRPTLDRGNYGYTF. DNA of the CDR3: TGCGCCAGCAGCCAAAGACCCACACTGGACAGGGGGAACTATGGCTACACCTTC.

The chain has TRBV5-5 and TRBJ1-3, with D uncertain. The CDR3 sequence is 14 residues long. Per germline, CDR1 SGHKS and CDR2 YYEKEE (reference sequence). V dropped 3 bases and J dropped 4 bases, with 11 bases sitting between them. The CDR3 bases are TGTGCCAGCAGCTCCGGGGTGTTGGGAAACACCATATATTTT. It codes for CASSSGVLGNTIYF.